This note documents a single T cell receptor (beta chain) sequence. This sample was taken from a study of blood T cell repertoires in COVID-19. Background on the study: The origin of the acute and convalescent COVID-19 samples was the United States, Italy and Spain.

While infection was still active, Seattle patients were enrolled and then followed longitudinally. This CDR3 spans 12 amino acids. From germline, CDR1 is MNHNY and CDR2 SVGAGI (reference sequence). V was pared by 11 bases and J by 4 bases, with 14 bases between. Authors' analysis steps: Estimates of nucleated cell counts were drawn from the amplification of reference gene primers. Some clones are missing from TCRdb's copy, which holds only in-frame ones; the method was immunoSEQ multiplex PCR. Clonal size and the V and J genes are those of that table, whereas D and trimming came from the DNA. This repertoire shows about 180,000 clones, roughly 88% found once; its top ten account for around 7%.

The chain couples TRBV6-6 to TRBJ1-2; weak D call: TRBD1 (5 bases). The sequencing input was peripheral blood. The TCR originated in a middle-aged woman with COVID-19, enrolled during active disease. The CDR3: CAGHSLTYGYTF. CDR3 DNA: TGTGCCGGACACTCCCTCACCTATGGCTACACCTTC.